Here is one TCR beta chain with its context. Which antigen it targets is not known. No clone much larger than this one lies a single base away; base qualities are absent. This entry is derived from a study of PD-1 blockade in classical Hodgkin lymphoma (TCRdb year 2020). Turning to the overall study: Nivolumab dosing was 3 mg/kg intravenously every 2 weeks, continuing until either disease progression or unacceptable toxicity. The study used CyTOF and TCR beta sequencing to define a peripheral blood immune signature of response to PD-1 blockade in classical Hodgkin lymphoma.

The label giving this sample's time point can be read as: cycle 2 day 1 (C2D1) of nivolumab. All trial patients had relapsed after autologous stem cell transplantation, with cohorts A, B and C differing in prior brentuximab vedotin exposure. The trial cohort comprised 56 patients with relapsed/refractory classical Hodgkin lymphoma whose best overall responses were complete response, partial response or progressive disease. Single-agent nivolumab was administered to trial patients in the multi-cohort phase II CheckMate 205 trial. An independent review committee assessed best overall response by applying the 2007 International Working Group response criteria. Trial PBMCs were collected immediately before nivolumab initiation (C1D1) and during therapy at cycle 2 day 1 and cycle 4 day 1. Peripheral blood was collected in 8 mL Vacutainer Cell Preparation Tubes, from which PBMCs were isolated by centrifugation and then cryopreserved.

Genomic DNA was isolated using the Qiagen DNeasy kit from unsorted PBMCs as well as from negatively selected CD4+ and CD8+ fractions. Amplification of TCR beta CDR3 regions was done by immunoSEQ multiplex PCR with primers that anneal to V and J segments. A synthetic immune receptor repertoire was used to minimize amplification bias, and any remaining bias was removed computationally after sequencing. In the source study's methods: Custom Python scripts were used to quantify repertoire diversity as the Shannon entropy index. The unsorted, CD4+ and CD8+ repertoires were each analyzed separately, with the exception of combined analyses, where CD4+ and CD8+ sequences were merged in silico. Clonal expansion was defined as at least a 2-fold frequency increase after treatment relative to C1D1, with a pseudocount of 0.5 for undetected baseline clones. Clones with 0 or 1 copy at C1D1 were classified as singleton clones, and clones with 2 or more copies were classified as non-singleton clones. By matching protein sequences in sorted samples from the same patient, clones expanded in unsorted samples were annotated as CD4+, CD8+ or unknown. Wilcoxon tests on paired samples were used to test diversity changes from C1D1 to C4D1. As stored in TCRdb, this immuneACCESS dataset retains in-frame rearrangements with V and J assigned. A fraction of the clones does not appear; measured against another copy, unresolved V genes explain less than half of the discrepancy, and the remainder lacks a known reason. That table supplies the V and J calls and clone size; D and trimming were determined from the DNA. The sample yields fewer than 30,000 clones; about 78% were counted once. The ten largest clonotypes hold around a third of the sample.

Here is what the overall study found, with its caveats: The study was restricted to a single clinical trial cohort, and the causes of repertoire differences, possibly disease activity or prior therapy, were left undefined. Baseline diversity similar to that of newly diagnosed patients was observed in trial patients achieving complete response, whereas significantly lower diversity was observed in partial responders and progressors. A significant rise by C4D1 was seen in CD4+ but not CD8+ TCR diversity (p=0.0027 vs p=0.16), with the rise being most apparent in complete responders (p=0.02). Baseline TCR diversity was reported to be lower in newly diagnosed patients than in healthy donors and to be lower still in relapsed/refractory patients. Lower diversity was observed in patients in whom nivolumab was started less than 1 year after ASCT, and these patients were excluded from later analyses so that confounding by immune reconstitution would be avoided.

Trimming removed 5 bases from V and 10 bases from J; the gene matches leave 8 bases unexplained. CDR1 and CDR2 were assigned from the germline V gene (reference sequence) as SEHNR and FQNEAQ. Including the terminal cysteine and phenylalanine, the CDR3 comprises 14 residues. Just CDR3 DNA is preserved here, 42 bases in frame from base 1. This specimen consisted of peripheral blood mononuclear cells (PBMCs), obtained before the second cycle of nivolumab. The chain links TRBV7-9 with TRBJ2-1; 10 central nucleotides agree with TRBD2. The clonotype comes from a human donor with classical Hodgkin lymphoma. The CDR3: CASSPSGTSEEQFF. The nucleotide sequence reads TGTGCCAGCAGCCCATCCGGGACTAGCGAGGAGCAGTTCTTC.